This T cell receptor (beta chain) originates from a study of cytomegalovirus exposure and HLA in healthy donors. Study at large: Tens of millions of unique TCRs from HLA-typed donors made up an early data release.

Remarks on this clone: Its antigen remains unidentified.

This CDR3 contains 14 residues. Germline CDR1 reads SNHLY; CDR2 reads FYNNEI. V dropped 5 bases and J dropped 0 bases, with 8 bases sitting between them. Findings of the study overall: In a later analysis, HLA-associated TCR beta chains were more clonally expanded than equally common others. Associated with HLA alleles at 0.05 false discovery rate in a later analysis were about 17,000 TCR beta sequences.

The PCR made use of 60 Vbeta and 13 Jbeta primers. Libraries were prepared by immunoSEQ multiplex PCR; TCRdb keeps only in-frame clonotypes and omits some of them. Counted here are 150,000 to 200,000 clones, roughly 70% occurring once; the ten biggest clones make up approximately 3.1%. In nominal health when sampled, donors likely had unrecorded immune exposures nonetheless. This TCR was recovered from a woman aged 50 to 60 in good health and CMV-seropositive. The chain carries TRBV2 and TRBJ1-3, with D possibly being TRBD1 (6 bases). Sequenced input: PBMCs. Here the CDR3 reads CASSRQDSGNTIYF. CDR3 DNA: TGTGCCAGCAGTAGACAGGACTCTGGAAACACCATATATTTT.